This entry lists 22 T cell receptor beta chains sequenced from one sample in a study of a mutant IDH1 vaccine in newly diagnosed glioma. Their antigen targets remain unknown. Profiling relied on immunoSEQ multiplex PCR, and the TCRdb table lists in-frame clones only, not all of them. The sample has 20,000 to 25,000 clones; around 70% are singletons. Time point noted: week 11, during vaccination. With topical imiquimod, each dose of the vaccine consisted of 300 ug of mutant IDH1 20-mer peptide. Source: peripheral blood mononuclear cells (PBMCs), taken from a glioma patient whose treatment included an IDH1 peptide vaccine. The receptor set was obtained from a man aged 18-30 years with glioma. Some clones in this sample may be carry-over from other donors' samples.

The CDR3 sequence is CAWSATRTGRYGYTF. In DNA, the CDR3 is TGTGCCTGGAGTGCGACCCGGACAGGTCGATATGGCTACACCTTC. The genes are TRBV30 and TRBJ1-2; 7 positions agree with TRBD1. Germline loops: CDR1 GTSNPN, CDR2 SVGIG (reference sequence). The V and J ends lost 1 base and 5 bases, in that order; junction bases with no gene match: 10. The CDR3 loop spans 15 amino acids.

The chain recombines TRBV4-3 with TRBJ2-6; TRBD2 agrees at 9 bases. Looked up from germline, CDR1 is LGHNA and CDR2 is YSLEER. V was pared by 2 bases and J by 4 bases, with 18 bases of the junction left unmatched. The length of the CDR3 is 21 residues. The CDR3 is CASSQTPGGSGSLSGANVLTF. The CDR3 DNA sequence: TGCGCCAGCAGCCAAACTCCGGGGGGTAGCGGGAGTCTTTCCGGGGCCAACGTCCTGACTTTC.

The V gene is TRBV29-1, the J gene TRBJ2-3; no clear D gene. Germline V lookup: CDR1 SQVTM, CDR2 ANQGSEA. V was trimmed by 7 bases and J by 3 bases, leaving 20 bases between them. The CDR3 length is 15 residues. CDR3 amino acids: CSAARYSSRTDTQYF. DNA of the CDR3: TGCAGCGCAGCGAGGTACTCTTCAAGAACAGATACGCAGTATTTT.

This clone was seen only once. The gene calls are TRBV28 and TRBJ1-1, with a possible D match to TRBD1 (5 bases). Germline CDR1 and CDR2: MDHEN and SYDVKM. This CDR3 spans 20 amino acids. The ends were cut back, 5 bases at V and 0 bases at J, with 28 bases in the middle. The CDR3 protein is CASSPHRGAGRRGLNTEAFF. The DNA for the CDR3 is TGTGCCAGCAGTCCACATAGGGGAGCGGGACGCCGGGGATTGAACACTGAAGCTTTCTTT.

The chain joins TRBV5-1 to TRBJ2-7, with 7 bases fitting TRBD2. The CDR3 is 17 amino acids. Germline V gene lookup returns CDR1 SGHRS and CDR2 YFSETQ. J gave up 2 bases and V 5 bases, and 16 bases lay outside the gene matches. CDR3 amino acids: CASRLHPGGRQTYEQYF. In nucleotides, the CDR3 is TGCGCCAGCAGACTGCACCCGGGGGGACGTCAAACCTACGAGCAGTACTTC.

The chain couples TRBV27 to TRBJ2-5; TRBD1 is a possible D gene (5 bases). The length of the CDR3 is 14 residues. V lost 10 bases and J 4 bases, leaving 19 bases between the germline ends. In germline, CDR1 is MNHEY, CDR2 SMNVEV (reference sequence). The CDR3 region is CATALDTSGETQYF. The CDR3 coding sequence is TGTGCCACTGCTCTGGACACGTCAGGAGAGACCCAGTACTTC.

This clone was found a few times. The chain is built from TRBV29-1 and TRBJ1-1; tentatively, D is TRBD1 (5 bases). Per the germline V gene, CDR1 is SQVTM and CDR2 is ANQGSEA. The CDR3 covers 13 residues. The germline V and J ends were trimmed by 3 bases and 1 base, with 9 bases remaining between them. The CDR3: CSVEGRKNTEAFF. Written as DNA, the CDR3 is TGCAGCGTTGAGGGACGAAAGAACACTGAAGCTTTCTTT. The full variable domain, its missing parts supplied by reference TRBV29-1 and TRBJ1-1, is SAVISQKPSRDICQRGTSLTIQCQVDSQVTMMFWYRQQPGQSLTLIATANQGSEATYESGFVIDKFPISRPNLTFSTLTVSNMSPEDSSIYLCSVEGRKNTEAFFGQGTRLTVV.

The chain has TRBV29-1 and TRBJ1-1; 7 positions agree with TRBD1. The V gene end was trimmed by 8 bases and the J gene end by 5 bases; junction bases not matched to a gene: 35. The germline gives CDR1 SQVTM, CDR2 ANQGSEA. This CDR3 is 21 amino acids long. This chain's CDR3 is CSILSASGSTGRIGALTEAFF. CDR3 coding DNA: TGCAGCATACTATCTGCGAGCGGTTCGACAGGGCGTATAGGTGCCCTAACTGAAGCTTTCTTT. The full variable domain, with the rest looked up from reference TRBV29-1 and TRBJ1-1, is SAVISQKPSRDICQRGTSLTIQCQVDSQVTMMFWYRQQPGQSLTLIATANQGSEATYESGFVIDKFPISRPNLTFSTLTVSNMSPEDSSIYLCSILSASGSTGRIGALTEAFFGQGTRLTVV.

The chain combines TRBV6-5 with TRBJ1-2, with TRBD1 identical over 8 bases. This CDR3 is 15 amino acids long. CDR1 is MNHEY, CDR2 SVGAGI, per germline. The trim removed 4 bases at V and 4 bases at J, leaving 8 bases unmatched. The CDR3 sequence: CASSSLDRGPYGYTF. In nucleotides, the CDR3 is TGTGCCAGCAGTTCCCTAGACAGGGGACCCTATGGCTACACCTTC.

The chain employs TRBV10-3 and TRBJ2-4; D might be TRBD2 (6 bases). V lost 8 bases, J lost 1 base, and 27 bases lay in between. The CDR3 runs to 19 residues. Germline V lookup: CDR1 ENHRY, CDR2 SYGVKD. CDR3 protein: CAISSKGLASPGAKNIQYF. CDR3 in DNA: TGTGCCATCTCCTCGAAAGGGCTAGCGTCCCCGGGGGCCAAAAACATTCAGTACTTC.

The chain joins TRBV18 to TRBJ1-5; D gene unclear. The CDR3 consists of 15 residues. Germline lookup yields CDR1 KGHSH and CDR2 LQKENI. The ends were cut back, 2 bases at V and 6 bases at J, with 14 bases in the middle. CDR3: CASSPNSGFSQPQHF. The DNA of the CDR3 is TGTGCCAGCTCACCAAACAGCGGGTTTAGTCAGCCCCAGCATTTT.

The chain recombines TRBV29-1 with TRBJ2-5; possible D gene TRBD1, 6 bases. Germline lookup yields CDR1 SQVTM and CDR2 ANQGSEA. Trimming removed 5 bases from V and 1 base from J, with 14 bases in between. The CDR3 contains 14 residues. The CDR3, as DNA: TGCAGCGTTTTGGACAGCCCGGCCCAAGAGACCCAGTACTTC. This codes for CSVLDSPAQETQYF.

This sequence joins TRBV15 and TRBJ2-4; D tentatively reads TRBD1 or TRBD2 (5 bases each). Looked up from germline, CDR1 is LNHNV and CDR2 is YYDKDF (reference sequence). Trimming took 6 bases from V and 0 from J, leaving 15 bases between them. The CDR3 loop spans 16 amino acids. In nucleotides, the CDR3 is TGTGCCACCAGTCCCGGGGCAGCACTAGCCAAAAACATTCAGTACTTC. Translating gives CATSPGAALAKNIQYF.

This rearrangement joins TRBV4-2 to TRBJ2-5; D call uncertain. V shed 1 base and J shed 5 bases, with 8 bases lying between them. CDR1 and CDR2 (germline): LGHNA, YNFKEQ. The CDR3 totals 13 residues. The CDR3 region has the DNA TGTGCCAGCAGCCAAGCGGTATTCGAGACCCAGTACTTC. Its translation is CASSQAVFETQYF.

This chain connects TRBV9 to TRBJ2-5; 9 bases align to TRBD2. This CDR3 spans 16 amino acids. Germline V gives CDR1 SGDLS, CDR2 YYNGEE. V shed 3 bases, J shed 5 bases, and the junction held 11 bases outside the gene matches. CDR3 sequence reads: CASSETSGIGGETQYF. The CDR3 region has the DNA TGTGCCAGCAGCGAGACTAGCGGCATAGGTGGGGAGACCCAGTACTTC.

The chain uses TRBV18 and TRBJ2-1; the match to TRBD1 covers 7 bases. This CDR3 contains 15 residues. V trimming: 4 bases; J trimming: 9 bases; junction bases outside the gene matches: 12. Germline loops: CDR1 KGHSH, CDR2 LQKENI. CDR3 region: CASSQLGTAYGEQFF. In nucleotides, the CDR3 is TGTGCCAGCTCACAACTCGGGACAGCCTATGGTGAGCAGTTCTTC. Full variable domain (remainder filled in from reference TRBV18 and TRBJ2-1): NAGVMQNPRHLVRRRGQEARLRCSPMKGHSHVYWYRQLPEEGLKFMVYLQKENIIDESGMPKERFSAEFPKEGPSILRIQQVVRGDSAAYFCASSQLGTAYGEQFFGPGTRLTVL.

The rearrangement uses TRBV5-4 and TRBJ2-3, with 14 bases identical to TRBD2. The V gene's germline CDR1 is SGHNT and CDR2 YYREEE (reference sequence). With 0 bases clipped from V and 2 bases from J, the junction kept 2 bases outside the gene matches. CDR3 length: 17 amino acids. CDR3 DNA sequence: TGTGCCAGCAGCTTGGGACTAGCGGGAGGGGTCACAGATACGCAGTATTTT. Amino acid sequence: CASSLGLAGGVTDTQYF.

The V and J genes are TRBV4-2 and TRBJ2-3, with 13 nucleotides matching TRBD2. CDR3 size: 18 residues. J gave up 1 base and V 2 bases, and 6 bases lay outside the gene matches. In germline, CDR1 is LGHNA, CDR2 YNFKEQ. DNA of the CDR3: TGTGCCAGCAGCCAACCCTCCGGACTAGCGGGAGGCACAGATACGCAGTATTTT. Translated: CASSQPSGLAGGTDTQYF.

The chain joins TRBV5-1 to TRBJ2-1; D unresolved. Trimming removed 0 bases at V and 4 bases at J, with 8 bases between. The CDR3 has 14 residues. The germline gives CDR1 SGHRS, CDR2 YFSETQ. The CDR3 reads CASSLADGYNEQFF. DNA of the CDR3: TGCGCCAGCAGCTTGGCAGACGGATACAATGAGCAGTTCTTC.

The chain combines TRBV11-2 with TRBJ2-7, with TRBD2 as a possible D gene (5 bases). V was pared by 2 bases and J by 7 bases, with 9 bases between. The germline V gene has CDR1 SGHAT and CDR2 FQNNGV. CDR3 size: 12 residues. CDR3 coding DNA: TGTGCCAGCAGCTTACGTACGGGAGAGCAGTACTTC. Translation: CASSLRTGEQYF.

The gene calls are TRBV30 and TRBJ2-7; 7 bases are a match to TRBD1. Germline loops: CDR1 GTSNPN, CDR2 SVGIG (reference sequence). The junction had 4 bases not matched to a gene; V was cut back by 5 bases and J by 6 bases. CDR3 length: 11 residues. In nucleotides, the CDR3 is TGTGCCTGGGGACAGGCCTCCGAGCAGTACTTC. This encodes CAWGQASEQYF. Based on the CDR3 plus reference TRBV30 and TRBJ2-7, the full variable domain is SQTIHQWPATLVQPVGSPLSLECTVEGTSNPNLYWYRQAAGRGLQLLFYSVGIGQISSEVPQNLSASRPQDRQFILSSKKLLLSDSGFYLCAWGQASEQYFGPGTRLTVT.

DNA for the CDR3: TGTGCCAGCAGCGGGAGGGGGAACACCGGGGAGCTGTTTTTT. As protein: CASSGRGNTGELFF. The V call is TRBV9, the J call TRBJ2-2; a possible D gene is TRBD2 (6 bases). V was cut by 3 bases and J by 1 base, with 7 bases left in between. Per the germline V gene, CDR1 is SGDLS and CDR2 is YYNGEE. The CDR3 has 14 residues.